This TCR beta chain was documented in a study of beta chain features in type 1 diabetes. Study overall: The patients were much like the healthy donors in age, gender and cell yields. Broader study findings: Compared with healthy donors, patients appeared to share more similar naive, central memory and regulatory TCRB repertoires.

Sampling consisted of one heparinised blood draw per donor, averaging approximately 120 mL. It was via CD45RO/CCR7/CD25/CD127/CD95/CD27 that CD4+ naive, central memory, regulatory and stem cell-like memory cells were sorted. The sample holds a few counts of this clone. Its antigen is currently unknown. The whole isolated RNA underwent reverse transcription, so sequencing captured expressed TCRB transcripts. TCRdb's copy holds only in-frame clones and misses some; the assay was immunoSEQ multiplex PCR. In the table there are under 200,000 clones, under 9.5% of which are singletons. This TCR was recovered from a man between 18 and 29 years old in good health. Sequencing input: central memory CD4+ T cells from blood.

Here the CDR3 reads CASSAPYIGGAGTGELFF. In nucleotides, the CDR3 is TGTGCCAGCAGCGCCCCGTATATTGGCGGGGCGGGGACCGGGGAGCTGTTTTTT. The chain recombines TRBV9 with TRBJ2-2; D is possibly TRBD2 (6 bases). CDR3 length: 18 residues. Trimming took off 3 bases at V and 5 bases at J, with 23 bases between the two ends. In germline, CDR1 is SGDLS, CDR2 YYNGEE.